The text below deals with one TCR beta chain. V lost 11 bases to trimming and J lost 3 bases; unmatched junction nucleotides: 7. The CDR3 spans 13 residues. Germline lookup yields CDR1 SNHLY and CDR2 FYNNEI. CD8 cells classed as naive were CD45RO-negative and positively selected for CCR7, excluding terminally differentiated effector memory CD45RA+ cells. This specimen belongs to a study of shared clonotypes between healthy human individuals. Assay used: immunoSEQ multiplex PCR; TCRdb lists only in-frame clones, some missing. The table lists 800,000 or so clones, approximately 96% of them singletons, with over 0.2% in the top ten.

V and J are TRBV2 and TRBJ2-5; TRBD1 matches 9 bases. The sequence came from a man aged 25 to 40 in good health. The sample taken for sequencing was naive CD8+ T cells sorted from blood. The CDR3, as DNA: TGTGCCCTTAGGAGACAGGGGGAAGAGACCCAGTACTTC. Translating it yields CALRRQGEETQYF.